These 26 T cell receptor beta chains originate from one sample sequenced in a study of CDR3 diversity in severe acne. TCRdb passed the PCR reads through MiXCR, listing each CDR3 protein once. This sample yields about 97,000 distinct CDR3 sequences, of which 51% are seen a single time; around 11% belongs to the top ten. The specimen sequenced was blood. The receptors come from a male donor with acne.

The V call is TRBV12-3 or TRBV12-4, the J call TRBJ2-5, with TRBD1 matching 8 bases. This CDR3 comprises 13 residues. The junction had 5 bases not matched to a gene; V was cut back by 8 bases and J by 3 bases. DNA for the CDR3: TGTGCCAGCTTGTACAGGGGGAAAGAGACCCAGTACTTC. It codes for CASLYRGKETQYF.

The chain recombines TRBV20-1 with TRBJ2-1, with a weak D call TRBD2 (5 bases). The CDR3 has 10 residues. Germline assignment: CDR1 DFQATT and CDR2 SNEGSKA (reference sequence). V lost 1 base to trimming and J lost 10 bases, with 5 bases between them. In nucleotides, the CDR3 is TGCAGTGCTAGAGGCGGGGAGCAGTTCTTC. Translated, it gives CSARGGEQFF.

This clonotype has ten or more counts. The V gene is TRBV12-3 or TRBV12-4, the J gene TRBJ2-7; 8 bases agree with TRBD1. The CDR3 contains 15 residues. V lost 5 bases to trimming and J lost 7 bases; unmatched junction nucleotides: 13. The CDR3 nucleotides are TGTGCCAGCAGTCGAACCGGGACAGGACGTGGGGAGCAGTACTTC. Its protein product is CASSRTGTGRGEQYF.

This sequence joins TRBV20-1 and TRBJ2-3; 9 bases agree with TRBD2. This CDR3 comprises 16 residues. CDR1 and CDR2 from the germline V gene are DFQATT and SNEGSKA (reference sequence). V was pared by 4 bases and J by 4 bases, with 12 bases of the junction left unmatched. The CDR3 nucleotides read TGCAGTGCTACCGGGGGTAGCGGGAGTGACGCAGATACGCAGTATTTT. Encoded protein: CSATGGSGSDADTQYF.

The chain employs TRBV15 and TRBJ2-2, with D unclear. From germline, CDR1 is LNHNV and CDR2 YYDKDF (reference sequence). Trimming took off 3 bases at V and 10 bases at J, with 30 bases between the two ends. The CDR3 has 19 amino acids. CDR3: CATSRDLVADTHTSAELFF. Here the CDR3 DNA reads TGTGCCACCAGCAGGGACCTAGTCGCCGACACACACACCAGCGCGGAGCTGTTTTTT.

The chain's CDR3 is CASSLGALSSGANVLTF. The CDR3 DNA follows: TGTGCCAGCAGCTTGGGAGCTCTAAGCTCTGGGGCCAACGTCCTGACTTTC. The chain has TRBV7-3 and TRBJ2-6; D possibly corresponds to TRBD2 (5 bases). Germline assignment: CDR1 SGHTA and CDR2 FQGTGA. Trimming took off 3 bases at V and 0 bases at J, with 12 bases between the two ends. There are 17 residues in the CDR3.

The DNA of the CDR3 is TGCAGCGTTGAAGGGGAGGCAGGACTAGCGGGAGACGCCGGAAACATTCAGTACTTC. It specifies CSVEGEAGLAGDAGNIQYF. V and J are TRBV29-1 and TRBJ2-4; TRBD2 matches at 13 bases. The V gene's germline CDR1 is SQVTM and CDR2 ANQGSEA. V lost 1 base, J lost 6 bases, and 15 bases stayed unmatched. CDR3 length equals 19 residues.

This clonotype was picked up a small number of times. The gene calls are TRBV5-6 and TRBJ2-7; D is undetermined. V lost 0 bases and J lost 3, with 7 bases in between. CDR1 and CDR2 (germline): SGHDT, YYEEEE. The CDR3 length is 13 residues. The CDR3 DNA is TGTGCCAGCAGCTTGGCCGCGGTCTACGAGCAGTACGTC. It encodes CASSLAAVYEQYV.

This clonotype qualifies as medium-sized. The V call is TRBV7-9, the J call TRBJ2-5; 7 nucleotides line up with TRBD2. V shed 1 base, J shed 4 bases, and the junction held 3 bases outside the gene matches. This CDR3 is built from 14 residues. Germline-derived CDR1 and CDR2 are SEHNR and FQNEAQ (reference sequence). CDR3 residues: CASSLEWEGETQYF. The DNA of the CDR3 is TGTGCCAGCAGCTTAGAGTGGGAGGGAGAGACCCAGTACTTC.

The chain uses TRBV5-6 and TRBJ2-5, with D perhaps TRBD2 (6 bases). Trimming left V 4 bases short and J 3 bases short, with 25 bases between. CDR1 is SGHDT, CDR2 YYEEEE, per germline. The CDR3 consists of 18 residues. The CDR3 bases are TGTGCCAGCAGCGCCCCCATCGATTTGGCGGGGTTTGAAGAGACCCAGTACTTC. Protein product: CASSAPIDLAGFEETQYF.

This clonotype appeared many times. Sequence at one end of the junction differs from germline and may be a read error. This rearrangement joins TRBV24-1 to TRBJ2-3, with 11 bases matching TRBD1. Per the germline V gene, CDR1 is KGHDR and CDR2 is SFDVKD. The CDR3 contains 14 residues. CDR3 DNA: TGTGCCACAGGACAGGGGGCCAGCACAGATACGCAGTGTTTT. Its protein is CATGQGASTDTQCF.

This chain joins TRBV20-1 and TRBJ2-7; TRBD2 is a possible D gene (6 bases). The length of the CDR3 is 13 residues. Per the germline V gene, CDR1 is DFQATT and CDR2 is SNEGSKA (reference sequence). V gave up 4 bases and J gave up 9 bases, with 19 bases separating them. CDR3 DNA: TGCAGTGCTATACAGGCGGGGTCCCACGGGCAGTACGTC. It specifies CSAIQAGSHGQYV.

This clonotype has ten or more counts. CDR3 bases: TGTGCCAGCAGCGTCTCCGGAGTTCGGTACAATGAGCAGTTCTTC. This encodes CASSVSGVRYNEQFF. The V gene is TRBV7-9, the J gene TRBJ2-1; D call uncertain. The CDR3 covers 15 residues. CDR1 SEHNR and CDR2 FQNEAQ come from the germline V gene (reference sequence). V gave up 5 bases and J gave up 4 bases, with 15 bases separating them.

This clonotype was observed many times. Its ends do not fully match the called genes, so a read error is possible. The chain combines TRBV20-1 with TRBJ2-5; D unclear. CDR3 length: 10 amino acids. The germline V gene encodes CDR1 DFQATT and CDR2 SNEGSKA (reference sequence). The CDR3 spells CSARPRTDFF. In DNA, the CDR3 is TGCAGTGCTAGACCTCGGACCGATTTCTTC.

Only a few counts were recorded for this clonotype. The chain is built from TRBV3-1 and TRBJ1-2; D is unclear. Germline CDR1 reads LGHDT; CDR2 reads YNNKEL (reference sequence). The CDR3 length is 13 residues. Deletions cut 8 bases from V and 5 bases from J, with 15 bases between. CDR3 loop: CASYQAGGYGYTF. The CDR3 DNA follows: TGTGCCAGCTACCAGGCAGGAGGTTATGGCTACACCTTC.

This clonotype was counted ten times or more. The chain carries TRBV20-1 and TRBJ2-4; 9 positions agree with TRBD2. Germline CDR1 DFQATT, CDR2 SNEGSKA (reference sequence). Trimming cost V 1 base and J 7 bases; bases outside gene matches: 8. The CDR3 totals 15 residues. The CDR3 region has the DNA TGCAGTGCTAGAGGGTTAGCGGGAGTGGGGAACATTCAGTACTTC. It is translated as CSARGLAGVGNIQYF.

The chain is built from TRBV7-9 and TRBJ2-5; either TRBD1 or TRBD2 may fit D (6 bases each). This CDR3 contains 15 residues. Germline loops: CDR1 SEHNR, CDR2 FQNEAQ (reference sequence). The V end was cut by 0 bases, the J end by 4 bases, with 12 bases between. DNA for the CDR3: TGTGCCAGCAGCTTAGCCGGGAAGGGGGGAGAGACCCAGTACTTC. It encodes CASSLAGKGGETQYF.

The chain combines TRBV7-9 with TRBJ2-5; 7 bases map to TRBD1. Germline V CDR1 and CDR2: SEHNR, FQNEAQ (reference sequence). The CDR3 totals 14 residues. J was trimmed by 4 bases and V by 6 bases; bases with no gene match: 8. CDR3 nucleotides: TGTGCCAGCAGTTACCGGGACAGCCGAGAGACCCAGTACTTC. This gives the protein CASSYRDSRETQYF.

Concerning this clonotype: One end of the junction does not line up with germline, which may come from a read error. V gene TRBV7-6 combines with J gene TRBJ2-1; 10 nucleotides match TRBD2. The germline V gene encodes CDR1 SGHVS and CDR2 FNYEAQ. The CDR3 has 17 amino acids. The CDR3 protein is CASSTGLAASSYNEQFF. The CDR3 region has the DNA TGTGCCAGCAGCACCGGACTAGCGGCAAGCTCCTACAACGAGCAGTTCTTC.

Ten or more counts support this clonotype. The J gene is TRBJ1-1, the V gene TRBV20-1, with a weak D call TRBD1 (6 bases). V was clipped by 7 bases and J by 5 bases, with 17 bases between them. This CDR3 has 13 residues. Germline CDR1 is DFQATT and CDR2 is SNEGSKA (reference sequence). CDR3 amino acids: CSVKGGEETEAFF. The CDR3 bases are TGCAGTGTAAAAGGGGGAGAGGAGACTGAAGCTTTCTTT.

This CDR3 reads CASSLPGQEGVQETQYF. The CDR3 bases are TGTGCCAGCAGCTTGCCTGGACAGGAGGGGGTCCAAGAGACCCAGTACTTC. This rearrangement joins TRBV5-6 to TRBJ2-5; tentatively, D is TRBD1 (7 bases). The CDR3 is 17 amino acids. CDR1 is SGHDT and CDR2 is YYEEEE in the germline V gene. V was cut by 1 base and J by 1 base, with 17 bases left in between.

This clonotype was recorded at least ten times. The chain couples TRBV15 to TRBJ1-1; TRBD1 matches 10 bases. The germline gives CDR1 LNHNV, CDR2 YYDKDF (reference sequence). The CDR3 covers 15 residues. J was trimmed by 0 bases and V by 8 bases; bases with no gene match: 6. The CDR3 DNA sequence: TGTGCCACCTTGGACAGGGGGGCCCTGAACACTGAAGCTTTCTTT. Its protein product is CATLDRGALNTEAFF.

This clonotype was found a few times. In DNA, the CDR3 is TGTGCCAGCAGTAGGTCCGGGTTAGTCCCCCTAGGTGGGCAGTTCTTC. This codes for CASSRSGLVPLGGQFF. The chain recombines TRBV6-2 or TRBV6-3 with TRBJ2-1; D remains ambiguous. The CDR3 spans 16 residues. The germline V and J ends were trimmed by 5 bases and 12 bases, with 26 bases remaining between them. CDR1 and CDR2 from the germline V gene are MNHEY and SVGEGT.

Worth noting for this clonotype: At one end the junction does not follow the germline gene, possibly because of a read error. DNA for the CDR3: TGTGCCAGCAGCGTTTCGACCCCTAGCGGGAGGTACTCTAGCACAGATGCGCAGTATTTT. Translating gives CASSVSTPSGRYSSTDAQYF. The gene calls are TRBV9 and TRBJ2-3, with TRBD2 identical over 11 bases. Looked up from germline, CDR1 is SGDLS and CDR2 is YYNGEE. The CDR3 length is 20 residues.

The chain joins TRBV5-1 to TRBJ2-6; D perhaps matches TRBD1 (5 bases). V shed 9 bases and J shed 0 bases, with 13 bases lying between them. CDR1 and CDR2 (germline): SGHRS, YFSETQ. CDR3 size: 15 residues. CDR3 sequence: CATRQTNSGANVLTF. In DNA, the CDR3 is TGCGCCACTAGACAGACCAACTCTGGGGCCAACGTCCTGACTTTC.

This chain links TRBV7-8 with TRBJ2-1; a weak D match, TRBD1 (6 bases). V was trimmed by 4 bases and J by 5 bases, leaving 21 bases between them. Germline V gene sequence: CDR1 SGHVS, CDR2 FQNEAQ. The CDR3 has 17 residues. The CDR3 protein is CASSSFTQGRRDNEQFF. For the CDR3, the DNA is TGTGCCAGCAGCTCCTTTACACAGGGCCGGCGTGACAATGAGCAGTTCTTC.